This passage covers 23 T cell receptor beta chains from one sample sequenced in a study of identical twins. TCRdb recomputed calls from the 5' RACE reads with MiXCR, one row per CDR3 protein. Of around 960,000 distinct CDR3 sequences in the sample, 12% were seen once. This same sample was also part of a study on yellow fever vaccine responses in identical twins.

The source material was PBMCs. The origin of the receptors is a woman aged 18-30 years in good health.

In its sample, this clonotype was seen a few times. The CDR3 DNA reads as TGTGCCAGCACCCAAGGGGCTAATCCCTACGAGCAGTACTTC. The encoded protein is CASTQGANPYEQYF. This chain uses TRBV9 with TRBJ2-7; TRBD1 is a possible D gene (5 bases). The V end was cut by 6 bases, the J end by 2 bases, with 15 bases between. The CDR3 length is 14 residues. CDR1 SGDLS and CDR2 YYNGEE come from the germline V gene.

This clonotype has more than one count but fewer than ten. The chain recombines TRBV9 with TRBJ2-2, with D hard to call. V was pared by 0 bases and J by 5 bases, with 5 bases between. This CDR3 region has 13 residues. CDR1 and CDR2 from the germline V gene are SGDLS and YYNGEE. CDR3 coding DNA: TGTGCCAGCAGCGTAGCAGTGACCGGGGAGCTGTTTTTT. Protein product: CASSVAVTGELFF.

This clonotype was detected ten times or more. This chain connects TRBV4-1 to TRBJ1-6; 9 nucleotides align to TRBD1. CDR1 and CDR2 from the germline V gene are MGHRA and YSYEKL. V gave up 0 bases and J gave up 7 bases; unmatched junction bases: 4. The CDR3 loop spans 16 amino acids. CDR3 sequence reads: CASSQEGQGMNSPLHF. CDR3 nucleotides: TGCGCCAGCAGCCAAGAAGGACAGGGGATGAATTCACCCCTCCACTTT.

This clonotype was counted between two and nine times. The CDR3 bases are TGCGCCAGCAGCTCCGGGAGCTCTAGCACAGATACGCAGTATTTT. Translated: CASSSGSSSTDTQYF. This chain uses TRBV5-1 with TRBJ2-3, with a possible D match to TRBD2 (6 bases). The CDR3 runs to 15 residues. CDR1 is SGHRS, CDR2 YFSETQ, per germline. The V and J ends lost 3 bases and 0 bases respectively, with 11 bases between them.

The sample holds a few counts of this clonotype. The chain recombines TRBV7-2 with TRBJ2-5; D is unclear. Trimming took off 1 base at V and 1 base at J, with 10 bases between the two ends. Germline assignment: CDR1 SGHTA and CDR2 FQGNSA. This CDR3 contains 15 residues. CDR3 protein: CASSLDRRSQETQYF. The CDR3, as DNA: TGTGCCAGCAGCTTAGATCGGAGAAGCCAAGAGACCCAGTACTTC.

This clonotype was picked up a small number of times. The chain uses TRBV10-3 and TRBJ2-1; D is uncertain. V lost 7 bases, J lost 1 base, and 11 bases lay in between. Germline lookup yields CDR1 ENHRY and CDR2 SYGVKD. The CDR3 has 14 amino acids. The DNA of the CDR3 is TGTGCCATCACCGACGGCTCGTCCTACAATGAGCAGTTCTTC. Amino acid sequence: CAITDGSSYNEQFF.

This sequence joins TRBV12-3 or TRBV12-4 and TRBJ1-5; possible D gene TRBD1, 5 bases. The CDR3 has 16 amino acids. V lost 3 bases to trimming and J lost 0 bases, with 12 bases between them. CDR3 sequence: CASSLGGVSSNQPQHF. Here the CDR3 DNA reads TGTGCCAGCAGTTTGGGGGGGGTTTCTAGCAATCAGCCCCAGCATTTT.

This clonotype has ten or more counts. The chain is built from TRBV29-1 and TRBJ1-1; D is unclear. The CDR3 loop spans 12 amino acids. The V gene's germline CDR1 is SQVTM and CDR2 ANQGSEA. Trimming pared 7 bases from V and 1 base from J, leaving 10 bases between. The CDR3 nucleotides are TGCAGCGGCCGACGGCAGAACACTGAAGCTTTCTTT. Its protein is CSGRRQNTEAFF.

The V and J genes are TRBV5-6 and TRBJ2-7, with D possibly being TRBD2 (6 bases). CDR3 size: 14 residues. Trimming pared 0 bases from V and 5 bases from J, leaving 12 bases between. From germline, CDR1 is SGHDT and CDR2 YYEEEE. CDR3 DNA: TGTGCCAGCAGCTTGGAATTTTCGGGAGACGAGCAGTACGTC. It yields the protein CASSLEFSGDEQYV.

This clonotype has just a few counts. The CDR3 protein is CASSQWGLTGELFF. The CDR3 DNA is TGCGCCAGCAGCCAATGGGGCCTTACCGGGGAGCTGTTTTTT. The chain combines TRBV4-1 with TRBJ2-2; D may be TRBD1 (5 bases). The CDR3 spans 14 residues. Per the germline V gene, CDR1 is MGHRA and CDR2 is YSYEKL. Deletions cut 2 bases from V and 5 bases from J, with 9 bases between.

Here the CDR3 DNA reads TGCGCCAGCAGCTTGGGTTCCCGGGGTAACACAGATACGCAGTATTTT. Its protein product is CASSLGSRGNTDTQYF. The chain couples TRBV5-1 to TRBJ2-3; D is possibly TRBD2 (5 bases). Between the trimmed V and J ends, which lost 0 bases and 2 bases, there was a span of 13 bases. The length of the CDR3 is 16 residues. Germline lookup yields CDR1 SGHRS and CDR2 YFSETQ.

This clonotype was observed a handful of times. The V and J genes are TRBV6-4 and TRBJ1-1, with D unresolved. CDR1 is MRHNA and CDR2 is SNTAGT in the germline V gene. The length of the CDR3 is 15 residues. V lost 0 bases, J lost 1 base, and 9 bases lay in between. The CDR3 here is CASSDSPDRNTEAFF. CDR3 sequence (DNA): TGTGCCAGCAGTGACTCGCCAGACCGGAACACTGAAGCTTTCTTT.

This clonotype was picked up many times. The chain recombines TRBV12-3 or TRBV12-4 with TRBJ2-3; TRBD2 aligns across 9 bases. V trimming: 7 bases; J trimming: 5 bases; junction bases outside the gene matches: 19. The CDR3 extends over 18 amino acids. CDR3 loop: CASTQGTGTSSQRDTQYF. In nucleotides, the CDR3 is TGTGCCAGCACTCAAGGAACAGGGACTAGCTCACAAAGAGATACGCAGTATTTT.

The genes are TRBV2 and TRBJ2-3; no definite D call. This CDR3 contains 16 residues. CDR1 is SNHLY and CDR2 is FYNNEI in the germline V gene. Trimming left V 3 bases short and J 0 bases short, with 13 bases between. The CDR3 spells CASSESPIASTDTQYF. The CDR3 DNA sequence: TGTGCCAGCAGTGAGTCCCCCATAGCTAGCACAGATACGCAGTATTTT.

This clonotype was picked up many times. The rearrangement links TRBV12-3 or TRBV12-4 to TRBJ2-3; weak D call: TRBD2 (6 bases). The CDR3 is made up of 16 amino acids. With 3 bases removed from V and 0 bases from J, the gap between germline ends came to 13 bases. The CDR3 loop is CASSFLGGSSTDTQYF. CDR3 sequence (DNA): TGTGCCAGCAGTTTCTTGGGGGGATCAAGCACAGATACGCAGTATTTT.

The chain employs TRBV15 and TRBJ2-3, with TRBD2 as a possible D gene (5 bases). Germline-derived CDR1 and CDR2 are LNHNV and YYDKDF (reference sequence). This CDR3 is built from 15 residues. With 0 bases removed from V and 5 bases from J, the gap between germline ends came to 12 bases. The CDR3 is CATSRDRGFGDTQYF. Written as DNA, the CDR3 is TGTGCCACCAGCAGAGATCGAGGGTTCGGAGATACGCAGTATTTT.

This clonotype has more than one count but fewer than ten. The chain links TRBV6-5 to TRBJ1-2; the match to TRBD1 covers 8 bases. CDR1 is MNHEY, CDR2 SVGAGI, per germline. V gave up 2 bases and J gave up 6 bases; unmatched junction bases: 2. The CDR3 consists of 13 residues. The CDR3 sequence is CASSYQQGDGYTF. As DNA, the CDR3 is TGTGCCAGCAGTTACCAACAGGGGGATGGCTACACCTTC.

The chain couples TRBV12-3 or TRBV12-4 to TRBJ2-3, with TRBD2 as a possible D gene (6 bases). With 6 bases removed from V and 2 bases from J, the gap between germline ends came to 15 bases. This CDR3 is 15 amino acids long. CDR3 amino acids: CASRPGTSNTDTQYF. The CDR3 bases are TGTGCCAGCAGACCTGGGACTTCTAACACAGATACGCAGTATTTT.

This clonotype was detected ten times or more. The chain uses TRBV10-3 and TRBJ2-3, with D possibly called TRBD1 or TRBD2 (5 bases each). V was shortened by 0 bases and J by 6 bases, with 13 bases between the two germline ends. The germline V gene encodes CDR1 ENHRY and CDR2 SYGVKD. This CDR3 is built from 15 residues. In nucleotides, the CDR3 is TGTGCCATCAGTGAGTCGAGGGGCCTCGTTGATACGCAGTATTTT. This gives the protein CAISESRGLVDTQYF.

The chain has TRBV5-1 and TRBJ2-3; the match to TRBD2 covers 14 bases. Germline loops: CDR1 SGHRS, CDR2 YFSETQ. The CDR3 is 14 amino acids. Germline trimming cut 9 bases from V and 9 bases from J; bases unmatched to any gene: 9. In DNA, the CDR3 is TGCGCCACCACCGGACTAGCGGGAGGCCCGACGCAGTATTTT. It codes for CATTGLAGGPTQYF.

This clonotype has more than one count but fewer than ten. This sequence joins TRBV3-1 and TRBJ2-4; TRBD1 matches 9 bases. The CDR3 length is 15 residues. CDR1 is LGHDT and CDR2 is YNNKEL in the germline V gene (reference sequence). The V and J ends lost 3 bases and 7 bases, in that order; junction bases with no gene match: 7. This chain's CDR3 is CASSQPTDRGNIQYF. For the CDR3, the DNA is TGTGCCAGCAGCCAGCCCACGGACAGGGGTAACATTCAGTACTTC.

The chain uses TRBV10-3 and TRBJ1-2; no clear D. The CDR3 consists of 13 residues. The V end lost 4 bases, the J end lost 5 bases, and 11 bases lay between the germline ends. From germline, CDR1 is ENHRY and CDR2 SYGVKD. The CDR3 reads CAISGSGGYGYTF. CDR3 in DNA: TGTGCCATCAGTGGCTCAGGAGGATATGGCTACACCTTC.

The chain combines TRBV29-1 with TRBJ2-1; 7 bases agree with TRBD1. Germline V lookup: CDR1 SQVTM, CDR2 ANQGSEA. The CDR3 is made up of 12 amino acids. Trimming removed 8 bases from V and 6 bases from J; junction bases left unmatched: 7. The CDR3 DNA is TGCAGCCCGAAGGGGGACAGCAATGAGCAGTTCTTC. This codes for CSPKGDSNEQFF.